This TCR beta chain appears in the sequencing data of a study of PD-1 blockade in classical Hodgkin lymphoma. The CDR3 is 11 amino acids. Deletions cut 0 bases from V and 10 bases from J, with 4 bases between. Germline-derived CDR1 and CDR2 are SNHLY and FYNNEI. The data were produced by immunoSEQ multiplex PCR, yet TCRdb's version contains in-frame clones alone and is incomplete. The sample shows tens of thousands of clones, approximately 91% of them seen only once. Time point reported: newly diagnosed, previously untreated cHL patient sample. Comparison relied on PBMCs that came from newly diagnosed, untreated classical Hodgkin lymphoma.

The chain carries TRBV2 and TRBJ2-1; D gene uncertain. Sequencing was performed on peripheral blood mononuclear cells (PBMCs). The receptor's source is a human donor with classical Hodgkin lymphoma. CDR3 residues: CASSEAREQFF. DNA for the CDR3: TGTGCCAGCAGTGAAGCGCGGGAGCAGTTCTTC.